This T cell receptor (beta chain) appears in the sequencing data of a study of control samples from healthy donors and cancer patients. The CDR3 loop spans 18 amino acids. Trimming took off 6 bases at V and 0 bases at J, with 20 bases between the two ends. From germline, CDR1 is SGHVS and CDR2 FNYEAQ. This clone is termed medium-sized. The repertoire was sequenced with immunoSEQ multiplex PCR; TCRdb's copy has only in-frame clones and lacks some. The sample shows about 22,000 clones, about 83% of them seen only once. Input material: PBMCs. This chain joins TRBV7-6 and TRBJ2-2; D possibly matches TRBD1 or TRBD2 (5 bases each). This TCR was sampled from a man between 60 and 75 years old with head and neck cancer. CDR3 sequence (DNA): TGTGCCAGCAGTCCATTGCCTATAGGGACGGCGAACACCGGGGAGCTGTTTTTT. Translating it yields CASSPLPIGTANTGELFF.